The source of this T cell receptor (beta chain) is a study of blood T cell repertoires in COVID-19. Study context: Samples of COVID-19 (acute and convalescent) were obtained from the United States, Italy and Spain. In each case, the material was cDNA or gDNA derived from T cells, B-cell-depleted T cells, or PBMCs.

In the authors' workflow: Scientists estimated how many nucleated cells there were by amplifying reference gene primers. Libraries were prepared by immunoSEQ multiplex PCR; TCRdb keeps only in-frame clonotypes and omits some of them. V and J calls plus clone size are reproduced from that table; the DNA served to infer D and trimming. The table includes fewer than 150,000 clones, over 70% detected once. The CDR3 length is 15 residues. V was trimmed by 4 bases and J by 3 bases, leaving 13 bases between them. In germline, CDR1 is SGHTA, CDR2 FQGNSA. This chain joins TRBV7-2 and TRBJ1-5; D remains unclear. The clonotype originates from a man older than 75 with acute or convalescent COVID-19. Sequencing was carried out using peripheral blood. The CDR3 region is CASSWFAGVNQPQHF. The CDR3 bases are TGTGCCAGCAGCTGGTTTGCCGGGGTCAATCAGCCCCAGCATTTT.